This TCR beta chain was retrieved from a study of cytomegalovirus exposure and HLA in healthy donors (dated 2017 in TCRdb). Concerning the study at large: An earlier analysis of under 600 of the donors reported approximately 270 Gb of sequence data and around 120 million unique TCR beta sequences from some 180 million T cells. An early release covering just under 650 HLA-typed donors comprised about 300 gigabases of sequencing data and 85 million or so unique TCR sequences. The genetic ancestry cluster associated with self-reported Caucasian donors included roughly four fifths of the 398 genotyped donors. The study was designed to test whether signatures of past pathogen exposure could be identified by cataloging public T cell receptors. The study profiled the T cell repertoires of 666 subjects by immunosequencing and related them to cytomegalovirus serostatus. Along with the approximately 600-subject first cohort, a separate validation cohort of roughly 110 different subjects was used. High-throughput TCR immunosequencing, statistical association of individual TCRs with disease status, and machine learning were combined to predict cytomegalovirus infection status. A later analysis re-examined previously published TCR beta repertoires from 500 to 700 donors and added high-resolution HLA genotyping to investigate patterns of TCR occurrence. Rather than drawing on any new phenotypic data, the later analysis identified candidate immune exposures from TCR beta sequences and the way those sequences occurred across donors. To decide whether each TCR beta V gene segment behaved as functional or pseudogenic, an earlier analysis of nearly 600 of the donors relied on high-throughput TCR beta sequencing. Donor age, sex, ethnicity and CMV serostatus were collected together with the repertoire data. A later genetic analysis used genome-wide SNP genotypes for 398 of the 666 donors, treating that subset as a discovery cohort. Every discovery cohort repertoire had been produced on one sequencing platform. Both class I and class II loci were covered by HLA typing, at four-digit resolution. Typing coverage varied by locus: about 620-630 donors for A, B, C, DRB1 and DQB1; about 520 for DQA1; approximately 570 for DPA1; about 450 for DPB1. Five DR-DQ haplotypes were treated as single units for association and clustering because of strong linkage in the cohort. Among 398 genotyped donors of the cohort, an average of approximately 200,000 unique TCR beta nucleotide sequences was sequenced per donor, of which 15% to 20% were non-productive.

Study-level results and caveats: This cohort had only TCR beta chains sequenced, and the lack of alpha or paired-chain data limited which features could be detected. Most TCR sequences were observed very rarely across donors, whereas some public TCRs were present in many individuals. Presence/absence analyses assumed roughly uniform sequencing depth across donors, an assumption that may not hold. Correlated functional status among segregating V segments might reflect linkage disequilibrium, but an unknown experimental factor could not be ruled out. Because HLA typing was missing for some donors at each locus, association tests included only the typed subset. A later analysis reported that several top co-occurrence clusters appeared linked to parvovirus B19, influenza, CMV and Epstein-Barr virus. V-gene and J-gene trimming of TCR beta chains was associated with a missense DCLRE1C variant in a later genetic analysis, and the association was replicated in an independent cohort. In vitro tests confirmed that a few of the cytomegalovirus-associated TCR beta chains recognize cytomegalovirus antigens. The earlier analysis of a few hundred of the donors excluded roughly 17 rarely observed V segments, including chromosome 9 orphons, because counts were too low. Specific HLA alleles were associated with about 17,000 TCR beta sequences at a false discovery rate of 0.05 in a later analysis. In a later genetic analysis, fewer N-insertions in productive TCRs were reported among donors in an Asian-associated ancestry cluster than the roughly 700-donor mean. In a later analysis, TCR association rates were found to vary across HLA loci, with the most associated TCRs seen for DRB1 alleles and the fewest for HLA-C alleles. The only immune exposure information available for the cohort was CMV serostatus. Strong co-occurrence of HLA alleles, especially DR and DQ, made assigning TCR associations to individual alleles difficult. A further reported finding was that TCR beta sequences accurately predicted the HLA-A and HLA-B alleles for most subjects in the first cohort. Broadly in line with IMGT annotations, most TCR beta V segments showed up in productive rearrangements about 87% or about 30% of the time in an earlier analysis of about 500 of the donors. In a later analysis, most CMV-associated TCR beta chains were found to appear HLA-restricted, with HLA associations seemingly driven largely by CMV exposure. The authors suggested that the approach could potentially be extended to other disease states and immunological phenotypes. The classifier was reported to diagnose cytomegalovirus status with high specificity and sensitivity in both the original and validation cohorts. The sequencing pipeline was judged likely to have produced a cluster of highly shared sequence variants as a technical artifact. A later analysis found that HLA-associated TCR beta chains were more clonally expanded and had lower generation probabilities than equally common non-associated chains. In the study, around 150 TCR beta chains were listed as associated with cytomegalovirus.

On this clone itself: It has no known antigen specificity. Base qualities are not at hand, and no much larger clone is one base apart.

In total, fewer than 750 healthy bone marrow donors made up the cohort. Cohort members were all nominally healthy when sampled, although unrecorded immune exposures were likely present. Of the roughly 670 cohort members, nearly 300 had a positive CMV serostatus and just over 350 had a negative one, while no CMV serostatus was recorded for the donor. A peripheral blood sample was collected from each donor, and TCR beta sequencing was performed on peripheral blood mononuclear cells. The Qiagen DNeasy Blood Extraction Kit was used to extract genomic DNA from the blood cell samples. To prepare the library, the immunoSEQ multiplex PCR assay was applied. For the multiplex PCR, a mixture combining 60 forward primers for TCR Vbeta segments and 13 reverse primers for TCR Jbeta segments was used. The CDR3 region of rearranged TCR beta genes was amplified from genomic DNA with a multiplex PCR assay. On the Illumina HiSeq System, the amplified TCR beta libraries were sequenced as 87-base-pair reads. From the authors' description of their analysis: Across the 670 or so repertoires, a later analysis counted 78 million or so unique TCR beta chains, around 11 million of which were shared by at least two donors. To remove PCR and sequencing errors, raw reads were error-corrected and collapsed into unique sequences using a nearest-neighbor algorithm that merged closely related sequences. Alignment of CDR3 sequences to IMGT reference sequences was used to assign V, D and J gene segments. For a sequence to be retained, a match of at least six nucleotides was required to both a V gene segment and a J gene segment. Rearrangements were called productive when the CDR3 lacked stop codons and stayed in frame with V and J; all others were non-productive. CDR3 was defined according to IMGT convention as the region running from the second conserved V-encoded cysteine to the conserved J-encoded phenylalanine. In an earlier analysis of around 540 of the donors, sequences lacking an unambiguous match to a single V gene segment were excluded. In an earlier analysis of several hundred of the donors, V segments were called functional above 56.7% productive rearrangements and were called segregating when the between-donor standard deviation exceeded 5%. A statistical classification framework was built for diagnosing cytomegalovirus status from the catalog of TCR beta chain sequences. V and J gene assignment, in a later analysis, came from comparing TCR nucleotide sequences with IMGT/GENE-DB human TR gene sequences. In a later analysis, CDR3 sequences and most-parsimonious VDJ recombination scenarios were assigned using the TCRdist pipeline. In a later analysis, each TCR beta chain was defined by its CDR3 amino acid sequence together with its V-gene family, and reads lacking a unique V-gene family were excluded. A later analysis removed 550 to 650 highly shared, low-generation-probability nucleotide sequences to deal with suspected cross-contamination and a sequencing artifact. A later analysis calculated a clonal expansion index for each public chain from normalized within-repertoire ranks of inferred template counts. In a later analysis, generation probabilities were computed using a VDJ recombination model fitted to out-of-frame rearrangements, and the results were checked against IGoR. In a later analysis, hypergeometric tests were used to score TCR-TCR, TCR-HLA and TCR-CMV co-occurrence, with a repertoire-size bias correction applied to TCR pairs. False discovery rates were estimated in a later analysis by permuting HLA or CMV assignments 20 times. In a later analysis, co-occurring TCRs were grouped with DBSCAN, and TCRdist sequence similarity was added when clustering was performed within HLA-allele-positive subsets. Co-occurrence clustering excluded repertoires with fewer than 30,000 or more than 120,000 public chains, plus five with anomalous nucleotide sharing. What TCRdb holds here is the immuneACCESS table cut down to in-frame rearrangements. Part of the clones is not present; checked against another copy, under half of the missing clones reflect an unresolved V gene, and the others are unexplained. V, J and clone size were drawn from that table, and D and trimming were deduced from the DNA. The sample records approximately 170,000 clones, over 75% of which are singletons. The leading ten clones occupy about 2% of the sample.

The TCR comes from a human donor in good health. The sequenced sample was PBMCs.

The DNA sequence follows: TGTGCCAGCAGCCGGAGAACAGGGGTCGGGGAGACCCAGTACTTC. It translates to CASSRRTGVGETQYF. Recombination connected TRBV5-8 to TRBJ2-5, with 7 bases in between that match TRBD1. According to the germline V gene, CDR1 reads SGHTS and CDR2 reads YDEGEE. Unmatched junction bases come to 11, with V trimmed by 4 bases and J by 5 bases. The CDR3 contains 15 residues, cysteine and phenylalanine counted. Only the CDR3 DNA stays, 45 bases, in frame from base 1.